This T cell receptor beta chain was captured in a study of T cell repertoires in cytomegalovirus infection. About the research overall: Recently identified HLA-C-restricted CMV epitopes were among the peptides used.

The sample holds a few counts of this clonotype. The antigen is undetermined. One entry per CDR3 protein results from TCRdb running MiXCR on the reads. The repertoire holds about 920,000 distinct CDR3 sequences, with under 40% as singletons. The germline CDR1 and CDR2 sequences are SEHNR and FQNEAQ (reference sequence). This CDR3 is 15 amino acids long. V dropped 5 bases and J dropped 3 bases, with 17 bases sitting between them. This sequence originates from a human donor in good health (CMV status not recorded). Some clones in this sample may be carry-over from other donors' samples. Sequenced material: cultured CD8+ T cells from PBMCs, taken from culture after CMV antigen stimulation. The chain recombines TRBV7-9 with TRBJ2-7; TRBD1 or TRBD2 may be the D gene (5 bases each). In nucleotides, the CDR3 is TGTGCCAGCAGCAGCAGCCGGGACCGGAACTACGAGCAGTACTTC. This codes for CASSSSRDRNYEQYF. The full variable domain, its missing parts supplied by reference TRBV7-9 and TRBJ2-7, is DTGVSQNPRHKITKRGQNVTFRCDPISEHNRLYWYRQTLGQGPEFLTYFQNEAQLEKSRLLSDRFSAERPKGSFSTLEIQRTEQGDSAMYLCASSSSRDRNYEQYFGPGTRLTVT.